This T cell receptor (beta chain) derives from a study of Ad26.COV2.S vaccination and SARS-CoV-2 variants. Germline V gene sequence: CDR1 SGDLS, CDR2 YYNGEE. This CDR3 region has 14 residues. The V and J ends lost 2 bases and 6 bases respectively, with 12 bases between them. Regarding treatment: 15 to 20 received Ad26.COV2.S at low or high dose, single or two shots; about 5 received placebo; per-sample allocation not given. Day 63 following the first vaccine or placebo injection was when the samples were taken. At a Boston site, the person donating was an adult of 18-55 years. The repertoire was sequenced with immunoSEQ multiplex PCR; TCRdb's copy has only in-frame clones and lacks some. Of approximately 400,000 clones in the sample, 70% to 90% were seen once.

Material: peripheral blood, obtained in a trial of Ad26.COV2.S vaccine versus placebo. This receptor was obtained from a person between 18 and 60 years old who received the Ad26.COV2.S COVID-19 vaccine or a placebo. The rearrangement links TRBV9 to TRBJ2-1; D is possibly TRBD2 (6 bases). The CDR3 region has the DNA TGTGCCAGCAGCGTCGGCGGGATGGGCAATGAGCAGTTCTTC. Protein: CASSVGGMGNEQFF.